This T cell receptor beta chain stems from a study of vaccination effects on CD4 cells after COVID-19. Assay: immunoSEQ multiplex PCR; the TCRdb copy retains only in-frame clones and omits some. The table lists just under 75,000 clones, approximately 75% of them singletons. In the case of this clone: Its antigen is still unknown.

Germline V lookup: CDR1 SNHLY, CDR2 FYNNEI. This CDR3 has 13 residues. Trimming stripped 6 bases from V and 5 bases from J, with 13 bases between. ViraFEST assay sequencing came after antigen-specific CD4+ T cells were expanded with viral peptide pools. The culture ran for 10 days before CD4+ T cells were isolated. Vaccinees lacked prior SARS-CoV-2 infection and tested negative for nucleocapsid antibodies. Specimen: CD4+ T cells from PBMCs cultured with HCoV-NL63 spike peptides, collected before COVID-19 vaccination. J is TRBJ2-5 and V is TRBV2, with D unresolved. This receptor was obtained from a human donor who received a COVID-19 vaccine. DNA for the CDR3: TGTGCCAGCAGCTTCCAGGTGGGCGAGACCCAGTACTTC. As protein: CASSFQVGETQYF.